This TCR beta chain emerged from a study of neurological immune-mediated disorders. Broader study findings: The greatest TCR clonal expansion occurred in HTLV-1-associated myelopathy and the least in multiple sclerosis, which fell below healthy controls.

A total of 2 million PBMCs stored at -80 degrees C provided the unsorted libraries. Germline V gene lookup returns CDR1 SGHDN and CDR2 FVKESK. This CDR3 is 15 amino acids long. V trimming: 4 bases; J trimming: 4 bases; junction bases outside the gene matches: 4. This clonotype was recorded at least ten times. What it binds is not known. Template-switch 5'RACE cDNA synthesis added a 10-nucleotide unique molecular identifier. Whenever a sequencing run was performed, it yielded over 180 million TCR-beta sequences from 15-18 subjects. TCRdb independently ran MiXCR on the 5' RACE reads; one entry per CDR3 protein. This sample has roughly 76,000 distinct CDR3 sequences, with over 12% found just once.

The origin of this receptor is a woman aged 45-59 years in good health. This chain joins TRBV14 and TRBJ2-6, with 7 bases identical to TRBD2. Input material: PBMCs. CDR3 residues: CASSRLAGGANVLTF. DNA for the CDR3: TGTGCCAGCAGCCGACTAGCTGGGGGGGCCAACGTCCTGACTTTC.